This TCR beta chain was captured by sequencing in a study of blood T cell repertoires in COVID-19 (dated by TCRdb to the early 2020s). For the wider study: The collaborator samples originated in the United States, Italy and Spain and spanned the acute and convalescent phases of COVID-19. The repertoires were released in a freely available public database intended as a resource for research on the immune response to SARS-CoV-2. The samples were drawn from the first 160 participants of the ongoing ImmuneRACE study and from some 1,300 subjects provided by 6 global collaborators. A de-identified subject ID, COVID-19 status, age in years and sex were almost always included in the sample metadata. Subjects who had been exposed to COVID-19, were actively infected with it, or had recovered from it provided the deeply sampled blood TCRbeta repertoires that made up the dataset. The prospective study material was composed of cDNA or gDNA derived from T cells, B-cell-depleted T cells, or PBMCs. Where available, HLA class I and class II types were taken from metadata supplied by the sample provider and were not determined by assay-based typing. Overall results and qualifications from the work: The quantity of clinical and demographic metadata differed by source and by participant and was supplied without curation.

Worth noting for this clone: Its antigen target is currently unknown. Nothing much larger sits one base from this clone, and base qualities are not available.

The immunoSEQ Assay, a bias-controlled multiplex PCR, was used to amplify TCRbeta CDR3 regions from genomic DNA. On the study's bioinformatics: Nucleated cell counts per sample were estimated from amplification of reference gene primers within the assay. Sequence reads were collapsed and filtered to measure the absolute abundance of every unique TCRbeta CDR3 rearrangement. For each sample, productive Simpson clonality was calculated as the square root of Simpson's diversity index over productive rearrangements. TCRdb took over this immuneACCESS table, retaining in-frame rearrangements with V and J assigned. Such tables are incomplete; in checked studies, under half of the missing clones stem from an unresolved V gene, and the remainder is unexplained. From that table come the V and J calls and clone size; the DNA was used to work out D and trimming. This sample comprises about 180,000 clones, more than 80% of them detected only once. Clones ranked in the top ten supply around 7% of the sample.

In the germline V gene, CDR1 corresponds to SGHRS and CDR2 to YFSETQ. Its CDR3 holds 15 amino acids, cysteine through phenylalanine. The entry retains the CDR3 DNA only, 45 bases that are in frame from base 1. After removal of 7 bases from V and 4 bases from J, the junction retains 12 bases not matched to a gene. Each collaborating institution followed its own protocols to collect whole blood in K2EDTA tubes. Collaborator samples were shipped for TCRbeta analysis as frozen whole blood, isolated PBMCs, or DNA extracted from either sample type. The rearranged segments are TRBV5-1 and TRBJ2-5; the central 8 bases match TRBD2. This sequence originates from a human donor in a cohort sampled during active COVID-19. Sequenced material: peripheral blood. The CDR3 loop reads CASSGRGGFPETQYF. The sequence in DNA is TGCGCCAGCTCGGGCCGCGGGGGGTTTCCAGAGACCCAGTACTTC.